The TCR beta chain described here comes from a study of shared T cell receptors in the human thymus. The method was immunoSEQ multiplex PCR; TCRdb's version includes in-frame clones alone and lacks a portion of them. Among hundreds of thousands of clones listed, about 80% were seen once. The CDR3 spans 13 residues. Germline V gene sequence: CDR1 MNHEY, CDR2 SMNVEV (reference sequence). J was trimmed by 8 bases and V by 7 bases; bases with no gene match: 7. This sample also belongs to another study, concerning human thymus T cells. That study reports: Among unrelated individuals, related research reported thymic repertoires that overlapped highly.

The gene calls are TRBV27 and TRBJ2-3, with TRBD2 matching 9 bases. The sequence was collected from a boy in the first two years of life with a congenital heart defect. The specimen sequenced was thymocytes. In DNA form, the CDR3 reads TGTGCCAGCAAGGGAGCGGGAGGAGGTACGCAGTATTTT. As protein: CASKGAGGGTQYF.